The rows below give T cell receptor beta chains drawn from one sample of a study of T cell responses to AZD1222 COVID-19 vaccine. TCRdb's table, derived via immunoSEQ multiplex PCR, lists solely in-frame clones and lacks some. This table has roughly 150,000 clones, 70% to 90% appearing once. This specimen consisted of peripheral blood, obtained after recovery from COVID-19. The receptors were gathered from an adult who had recovered from COVID-19. CDR3s include the opening cysteine and the closing phenylalanine or tryptophan. D genes are given only for firm matches. Size values are once, few and many counts, or a class for expanded clones, and some rows have none.

v_gene: TRBV4-3; d_gene: TRBD1; abundance: NA; j_gene: TRBJ1-6; CDR3nt: TGCGCCAGCAGCCAGGGGACAGGGGAAAATTCACCCCTCCACTTT; CDR3aa: CASSQGTGENSPLHF
v_gene: TRBV6-2/TRBV6-3; d_gene: TRBD2; abundance: few; j_gene: TRBJ2-3; CDR3nt: TGTGCCAGCAGTCTGGAGGGAGCGGGGGCCTCAGATACGCAGTATTTT; CDR3aa: CASSLEGAGASDTQYF
v_gene: TRBV7-2; d_gene: NA; abundance: NA; j_gene: TRBJ2-6; CDR3nt: TGTGCCAGCAGCTTAACCCGGGGGACACTCTCTGGGGCCAACGTCCTGACTTTC; CDR3aa: CASSLTRGTLSGANVLTF
v_gene: TRBV28; d_gene: NA; abundance: NA; j_gene: TRBJ1-1; CDR3nt: NA; CDR3aa: CASSSSLGQGFSGFF
v_gene: TRBV10-3; d_gene: NA; abundance: NA; j_gene: TRBJ2-3; CDR3nt: TGTGCCATCAGTGCGGACACATGGGGGGGCACAGATACGCAGTATTTT; CDR3aa: CAISADTWGGTDTQYF
v_gene: TRBV5-1; d_gene: NA; abundance: NA; j_gene: TRBJ2-5; CDR3nt: TGCGCCAGCAGCGAAGGACCAATACAAGAGACCCAGTACTTC; CDR3aa: CASSEGPIQETQYF
v_gene: TRBV29-1; d_gene: TRBD1; abundance: once; j_gene: TRBJ2-6; CDR3nt: TGCAGCGTCCGGGACAGGGGGCCTGGGGCCAACGTCCTGACTTTC; CDR3aa: CSVRDRGPGANVLTF
v_gene: TRBV2; d_gene: NA; abundance: NA; j_gene: TRBJ2-1; CDR3nt: TGTGCCAGCAGCCCACAGAGGGGGGGCTACAATGAGCAGTTCTTC; CDR3aa: CASSPQRGGYNEQFF
v_gene: TRBV28; d_gene: NA; abundance: NA; j_gene: TRBJ1-4; CDR3nt: TGTGCCAGCAGGAGCCGGGACATTGCTAATGAAAAACTGTTTTTT; CDR3aa: CASRSRDIANEKLFF
v_gene: TRBV11-3; d_gene: NA; abundance: NA; j_gene: TRBJ2-1; CDR3nt: TGTGCCAGCAGCTTGAGGGGCGCGGGCTCCTACAATGAGCAGTTCTTC; CDR3aa: CASSLRGAGSYNEQFF
v_gene: TRBV3-1/TRBV3-2; d_gene: NA; abundance: NA; j_gene: TRBJ2-4; CDR3nt: TGTGCCAGCAGCCCAAGGGGGGTCAAAAACATTCAGTACTTC; CDR3aa: CASSPRGVKNIQYF
v_gene: TRBV2; d_gene: NA; abundance: NA; j_gene: TRBJ2-7; CDR3nt: TGTGCCAGCAGTGCTGGGGCACTCATTGGAAACGAGCAGTACTTC; CDR3aa: CASSAGALIGNEQYF
v_gene: TRBV9; d_gene: NA; abundance: NA; j_gene: TRBJ2-1; CDR3nt: TGTGCCAGCAGCGTAGGGGGGGCTGAGCAGTTCTTC; CDR3aa: CASSVGGAEQFF
v_gene: TRBV28; d_gene: NA; abundance: NA; j_gene: TRBJ2-6; CDR3nt: TGTGCCAGCAGTTTATCCCCCTGGAGGGGACTGCCCTCTGGGGCCAACGTCCTGACTTTC; CDR3aa: CASSLSPWRGLPSGANVLTF
v_gene: TRBV18; d_gene: TRBD1; abundance: NA; j_gene: TRBJ1-2; CDR3nt: TGTGCCAGCTCGGCCGGGACAGGGTTCGATGGCTACACCTTC; CDR3aa: CASSAGTGFDGYTF
v_gene: TRBV25-1; d_gene: TRBD1; abundance: once; j_gene: TRBJ1-2; CDR3nt: TGTGCCAGCGGAGGGACAGGAGGCTACACCTTC; CDR3aa: CASGGTGGYTF
v_gene: TRBV18; d_gene: TRBD1; abundance: once; j_gene: TRBJ2-7; CDR3nt: TGTGCCAGCCGGGGACAGGGGCCCTACGAGCAGTACTTC; CDR3aa: CASRGQGPYEQYF
v_gene: TRBV7-2; d_gene: NA; abundance: NA; j_gene: TRBJ1-5; CDR3nt: TGTGCCAGCAGGACGACAGCCGGGTCTAGCAATCAGCCCCAGCATTTT; CDR3aa: CASRTTAGSSNQPQHF
v_gene: TRBV19; d_gene: NA; abundance: NA; j_gene: TRBJ2-1; CDR3nt: TGTGCCAGTAGACTGGACCGAGACAATGAGCAGTTCTTC; CDR3aa: CASRLDRDNEQFF
v_gene: TRBV20-1; d_gene: NA; abundance: NA; j_gene: TRBJ2-7; CDR3nt: TGCAGTGCTAGTTCGCTAGATGACCACGAGCAGTACTTC; CDR3aa: CSASSLDDHEQYF
v_gene: TRBV13; d_gene: TRBD1; abundance: NA; j_gene: TRBJ1-1; CDR3nt: TGTGCCAGCAGCTCCCCGAGACAGGGGTACACTGAAGCTTTCTTT; CDR3aa: CASSSPRQGYTEAFF
v_gene: TRBV7-8; d_gene: TRBD2; abundance: NA; j_gene: TRBJ2-7; CDR3nt: TGTGCCAGCAGCAGACTAGCGGGAGTAACCTCCTACGAGCAGTACTTC; CDR3aa: CASSRLAGVTSYEQYF
v_gene: TRBV19; d_gene: TRBD1; abundance: NA; j_gene: TRBJ1-5; CDR3nt: TGTGCCAGTAGTAGTCGGGACAGGGGGCCCCTTGGCAATCAGCCCCAGCATTTT; CDR3aa: CASSSRDRGPLGNQPQHF
v_gene: TRBV10-2; d_gene: NA; abundance: NA; j_gene: TRBJ2-7; CDR3nt: TGCGCCAGCAGTGAGGGGGTGGGGCGACTCTACGAGCAGTACTTC; CDR3aa: CASSEGVGRLYEQYF
v_gene: TRBV9; d_gene: NA; abundance: NA; j_gene: TRBJ2-7; CDR3nt: TGTGCCAGCAGCTCCCGACAGGGACTGTACGAGCAGTACTTC; CDR3aa: CASSSRQGLYEQYF